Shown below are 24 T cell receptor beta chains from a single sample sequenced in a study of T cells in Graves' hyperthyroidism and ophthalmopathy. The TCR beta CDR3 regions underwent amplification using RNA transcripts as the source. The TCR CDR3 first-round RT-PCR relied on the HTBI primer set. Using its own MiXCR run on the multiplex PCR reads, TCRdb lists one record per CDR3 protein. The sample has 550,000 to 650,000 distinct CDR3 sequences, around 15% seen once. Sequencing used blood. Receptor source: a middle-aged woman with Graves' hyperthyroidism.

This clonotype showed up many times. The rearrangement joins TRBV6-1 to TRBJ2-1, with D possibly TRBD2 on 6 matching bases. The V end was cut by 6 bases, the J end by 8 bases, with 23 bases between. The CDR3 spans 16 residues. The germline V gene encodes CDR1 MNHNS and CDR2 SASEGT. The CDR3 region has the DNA TGTGCCAGCAGATCCCGGGTAGCGGCGGTGTTCGATGAGCAGTTCTTC. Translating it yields CASRSRVAAVFDEQFF.

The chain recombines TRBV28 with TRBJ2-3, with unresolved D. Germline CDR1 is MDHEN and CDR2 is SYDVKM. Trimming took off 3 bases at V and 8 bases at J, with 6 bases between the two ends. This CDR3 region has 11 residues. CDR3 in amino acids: CASSLGFTQYF. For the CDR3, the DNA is TGTGCCAGCAGTTTGGGATTTACGCAGTATTTT.

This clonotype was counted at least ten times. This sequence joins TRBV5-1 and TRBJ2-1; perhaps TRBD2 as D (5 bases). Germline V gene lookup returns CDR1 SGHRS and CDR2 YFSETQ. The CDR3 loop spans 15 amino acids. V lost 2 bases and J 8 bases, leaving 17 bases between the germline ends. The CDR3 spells CASSFRGRERDEQFF. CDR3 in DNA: TGCGCCAGCAGCTTTCGAGGTCGCGAGAGGGATGAGCAGTTCTTC.

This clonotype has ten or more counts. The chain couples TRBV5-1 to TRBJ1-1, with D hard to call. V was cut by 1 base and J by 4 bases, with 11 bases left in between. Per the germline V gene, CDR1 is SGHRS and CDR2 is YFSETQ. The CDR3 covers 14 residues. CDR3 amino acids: CASSLQLGSTEAFF. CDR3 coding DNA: TGCGCCAGCAGCTTGCAGTTGGGGAGCACTGAAGCTTTCTTT. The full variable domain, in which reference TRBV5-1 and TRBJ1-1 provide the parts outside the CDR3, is KAGVTQTPRYLIKTRGQQVTLSCSPISGHRSVSWYQQTPGQGLQFLFEYFSETQRNKGNFPGRFSGRQFSNSRSEMNVSTLELGDSALYLCASSLQLGSTEAFFGQGTRLTVV.

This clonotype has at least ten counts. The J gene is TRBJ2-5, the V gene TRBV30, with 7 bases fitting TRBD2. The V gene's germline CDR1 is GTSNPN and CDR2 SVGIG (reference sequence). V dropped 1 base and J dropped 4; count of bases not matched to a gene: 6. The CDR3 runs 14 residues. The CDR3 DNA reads TGTGCCTGGAGTGGCCTGGGGGGGAGAGAGACCCAGTACTTC. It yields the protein CAWSGLGGRETQYF.

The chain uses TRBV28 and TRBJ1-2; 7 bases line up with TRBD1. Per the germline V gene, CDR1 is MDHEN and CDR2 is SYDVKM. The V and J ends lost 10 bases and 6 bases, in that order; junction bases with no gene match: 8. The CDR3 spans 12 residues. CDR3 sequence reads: CATGPQGHGYTF. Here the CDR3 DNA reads TGTGCCACCGGGCCACAGGGGCATGGCTACACCTTC.

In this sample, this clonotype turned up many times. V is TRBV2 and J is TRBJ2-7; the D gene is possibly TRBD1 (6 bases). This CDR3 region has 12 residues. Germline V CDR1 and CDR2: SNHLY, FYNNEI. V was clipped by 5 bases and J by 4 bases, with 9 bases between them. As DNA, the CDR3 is TGTGCCAGCAGTACTCAGGGGTACGAGCAGTACTTC. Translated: CASSTQGYEQYF. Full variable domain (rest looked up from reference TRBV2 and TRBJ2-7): EPEVTQTPSHQVTQMGQEVILRCVPISNHLYFYWYRQILGQKVEFLVSFYNNEISEKSEIFDDQFSVERPDGSNFTLKIRSTKLEDSAMYFCASSTQGYEQYFGPGTRLTVT.

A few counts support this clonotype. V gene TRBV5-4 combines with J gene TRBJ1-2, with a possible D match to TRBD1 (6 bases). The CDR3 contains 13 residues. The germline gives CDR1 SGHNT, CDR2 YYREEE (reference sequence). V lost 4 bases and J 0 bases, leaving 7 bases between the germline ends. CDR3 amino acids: CASSGQTNYGYTF. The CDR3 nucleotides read TGTGCCAGCAGCGGACAGACTAACTATGGCTACACCTTC.

CDR3 sequence (DNA): TGTGCCAGCACGTATAGCGGCACAGACACAGATACGCAGTATTTT. Amino acid sequence: CASTYSGTDTDTQYF. The gene calls are TRBV7-8 and TRBJ2-3; tentative D call: TRBD2 (6 bases). Germline V gene lookup returns CDR1 SGHVS and CDR2 FQNEAQ. This CDR3 region has 15 residues. V was clipped by 7 bases and J by 2 bases, with 16 bases between them.

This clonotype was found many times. The CDR3 nucleotides read TGTGCCAGCAGCGCAGGGGGTTGGAACTATGGCTACACCTTC. Translation: CASSAGGWNYGYTF. This chain joins TRBV7-2 and TRBJ1-2, with TRBD1 matching 7 bases. The V gene end was trimmed by 5 bases and the J gene end by 2 bases; junction bases not matched to a gene: 5. CDR1 is SGHTA and CDR2 is FQGNSA in the germline V gene. CDR3 length: 14 amino acids.

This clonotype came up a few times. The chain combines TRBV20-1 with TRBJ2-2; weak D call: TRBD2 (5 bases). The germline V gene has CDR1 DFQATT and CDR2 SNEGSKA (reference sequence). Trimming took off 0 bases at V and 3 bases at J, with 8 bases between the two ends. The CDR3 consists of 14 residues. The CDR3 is CSARDRTHTGELFF. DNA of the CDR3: TGCAGTGCTAGAGATAGGACTCACACCGGGGAGCTGTTTTTT.

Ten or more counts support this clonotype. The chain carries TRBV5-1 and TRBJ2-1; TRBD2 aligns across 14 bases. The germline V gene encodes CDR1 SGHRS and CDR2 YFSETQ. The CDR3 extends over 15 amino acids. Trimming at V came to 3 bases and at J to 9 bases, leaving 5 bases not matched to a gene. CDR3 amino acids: CASSWGTSGSAEQFF. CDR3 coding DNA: TGCGCCAGCAGCTGGGGGACTAGCGGGAGTGCTGAGCAGTTCTTC.

The CDR3 sequence: CSVRAENTGELFF. The CDR3 region has the DNA TGCAGCGTTAGGGCAGAGAACACCGGGGAGCTGTTTTTT. J is TRBJ2-2 and V is TRBV29-1, with D unclear. Germline CDR1 and CDR2: SQVTM and ANQGSEA. Trimming pared 5 bases from V and 1 base from J, leaving 8 bases between. This CDR3 has 13 residues.

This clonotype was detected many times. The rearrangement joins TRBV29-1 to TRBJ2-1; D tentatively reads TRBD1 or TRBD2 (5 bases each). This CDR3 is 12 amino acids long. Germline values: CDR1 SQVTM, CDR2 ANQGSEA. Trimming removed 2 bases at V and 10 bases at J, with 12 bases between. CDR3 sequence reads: CSVERPGREQFF. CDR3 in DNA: TGCAGCGTTGAACGGCCGGGGCGGGAGCAGTTCTTC.

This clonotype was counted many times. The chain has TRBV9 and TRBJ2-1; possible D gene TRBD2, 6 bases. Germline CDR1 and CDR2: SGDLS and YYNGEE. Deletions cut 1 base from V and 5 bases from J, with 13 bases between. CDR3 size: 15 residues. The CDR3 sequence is CASSVSIGGDNEQFF. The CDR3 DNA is TGTGCCAGCAGCGTATCCATCGGGGGAGACAATGAGCAGTTCTTC.

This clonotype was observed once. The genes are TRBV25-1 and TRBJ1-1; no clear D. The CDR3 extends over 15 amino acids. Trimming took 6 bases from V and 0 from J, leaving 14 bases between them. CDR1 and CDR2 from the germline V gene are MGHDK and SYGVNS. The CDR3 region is CASRSPGRVNTEAFF. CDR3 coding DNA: TGTGCCAGCAGAAGTCCCGGGAGGGTGAACACTGAAGCTTTCTTT.

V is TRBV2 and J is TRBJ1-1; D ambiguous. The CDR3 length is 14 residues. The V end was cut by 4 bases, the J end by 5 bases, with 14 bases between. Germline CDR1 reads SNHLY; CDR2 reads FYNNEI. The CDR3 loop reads CASSVGGEGTEAFF. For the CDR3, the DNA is TGTGCCAGCAGTGTTGGTGGCGAGGGAACTGAAGCTTTCTTT. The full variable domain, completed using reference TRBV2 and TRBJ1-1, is EPEVTQTPSHQVTQMGQEVILRCVPISNHLYFYWYRQILGQKVEFLVSFYNNEISEKSEIFDDQFSVERPDGSNFTLKIRSTKLEDSAMYFCASSVGGEGTEAFFGQGTRLTVV.

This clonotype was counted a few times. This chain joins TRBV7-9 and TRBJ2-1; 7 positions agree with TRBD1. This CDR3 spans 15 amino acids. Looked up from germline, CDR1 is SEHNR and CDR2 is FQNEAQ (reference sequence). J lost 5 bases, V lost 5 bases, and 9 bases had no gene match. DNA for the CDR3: TGTGCCAGCAGCAATCCACAGGGGCTACACAATGAGCAGTTCTTC. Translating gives CASSNPQGLHNEQFF.

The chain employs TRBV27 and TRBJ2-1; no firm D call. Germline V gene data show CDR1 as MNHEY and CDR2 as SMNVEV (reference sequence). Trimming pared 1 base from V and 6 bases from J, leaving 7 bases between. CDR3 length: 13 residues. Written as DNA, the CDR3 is TGTGCCAGCAGTTTATTGGTCGCCAATGAGCAGTTCTTC. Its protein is CASSLLVANEQFF.

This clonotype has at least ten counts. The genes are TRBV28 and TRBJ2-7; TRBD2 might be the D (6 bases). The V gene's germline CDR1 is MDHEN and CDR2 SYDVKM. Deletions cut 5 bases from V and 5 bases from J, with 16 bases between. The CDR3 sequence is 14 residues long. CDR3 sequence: CASSLDRGSDEQYF. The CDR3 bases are TGTGCCAGCAGTCTGGATCGGGGGAGTGACGAGCAGTACTTC.

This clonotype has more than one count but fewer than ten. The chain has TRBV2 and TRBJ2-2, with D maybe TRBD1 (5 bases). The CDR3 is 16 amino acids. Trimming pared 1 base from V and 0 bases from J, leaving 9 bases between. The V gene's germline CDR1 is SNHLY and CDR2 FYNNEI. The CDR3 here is CASSEGVRANTGELFF. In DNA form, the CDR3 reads TGTGCCAGCAGTGAAGGGGTCAGGGCGAACACCGGGGAGCTGTTTTTT.

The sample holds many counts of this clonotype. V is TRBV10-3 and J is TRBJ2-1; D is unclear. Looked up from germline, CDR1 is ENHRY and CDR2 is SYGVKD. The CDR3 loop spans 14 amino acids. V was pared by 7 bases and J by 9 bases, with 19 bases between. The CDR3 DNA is TGTGCCATCACACAAACCAGCAATGAAGGTGAGCAGTTCTTC. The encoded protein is CAITQTSNEGEQFF.

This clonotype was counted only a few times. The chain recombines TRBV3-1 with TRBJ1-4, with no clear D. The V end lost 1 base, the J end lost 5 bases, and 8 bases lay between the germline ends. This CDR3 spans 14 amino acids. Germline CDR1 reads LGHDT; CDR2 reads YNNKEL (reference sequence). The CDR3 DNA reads TGTGCCAGCAGCCAAGCTGTCCAAAATGAAAAACTGTTTTTT. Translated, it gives CASSQAVQNEKLFF.

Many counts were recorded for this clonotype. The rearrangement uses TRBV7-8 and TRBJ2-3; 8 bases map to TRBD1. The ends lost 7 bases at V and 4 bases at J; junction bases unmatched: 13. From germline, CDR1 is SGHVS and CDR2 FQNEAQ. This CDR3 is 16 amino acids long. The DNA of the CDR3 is TGTGCCAGCACCACTGGACAGGGTGCGGTGGCAGATACGCAGTATTTT. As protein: CASTTGQGAVADTQYF.